This section outlines one T cell receptor beta chain sequence together with its context. Its cognate antigen is unknown. Generated by immunoSEQ multiplex PCR, the TCRdb table keeps only in-frame clones and is missing some. The sample holds some 1,000 clones, approximately 18% seen once. The data were taken from a study of T cells in localized non-small cell lung cancer. The length of the CDR3 is 11 residues. CDR1 and CDR2 from the germline V gene are LGHNT and FRNRAP. Findings and limits, study-wide: Appearances in adjacent lung were noted for a median approximately 52 of the top 100 tumor clones. Of the tissues analyzed, uninvolved adjacent lung showed maximal T cell clonality, greater than tumor.

The TCR was taken from a male donor aged 60 or over with stage III lung adenocarcinoma. This material consisted of normal lung tissue next to the tumor, taken before any cancer treatment. The J gene is TRBJ1-1, the V gene TRBV12-5, with 7 bases matching TRBD1. CDR3 DNA sequence: TGTGCCAGCGGAACAGGGGTGGGAGCTTTCTTT. Residues: CASGTGVGAFF.